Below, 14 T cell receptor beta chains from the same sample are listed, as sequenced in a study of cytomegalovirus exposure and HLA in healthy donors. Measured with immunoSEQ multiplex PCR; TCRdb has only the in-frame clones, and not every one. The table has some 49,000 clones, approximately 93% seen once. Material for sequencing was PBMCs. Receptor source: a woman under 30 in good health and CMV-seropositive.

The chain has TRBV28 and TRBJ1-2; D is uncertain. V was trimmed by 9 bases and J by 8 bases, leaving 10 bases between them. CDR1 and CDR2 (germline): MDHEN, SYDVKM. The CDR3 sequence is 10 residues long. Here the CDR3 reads CARDGSGYTF. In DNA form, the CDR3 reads TGTGCCAGGGATGGTAGCGGCTACACCTTC.

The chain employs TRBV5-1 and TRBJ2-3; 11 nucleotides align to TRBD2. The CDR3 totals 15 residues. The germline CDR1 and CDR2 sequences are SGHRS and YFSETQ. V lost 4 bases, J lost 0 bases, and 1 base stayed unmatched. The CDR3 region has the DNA TGCGCCAGCAGCAGGACTAGCGGGAGCACAGATACGCAGTATTTT. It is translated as CASSRTSGSTDTQYF.

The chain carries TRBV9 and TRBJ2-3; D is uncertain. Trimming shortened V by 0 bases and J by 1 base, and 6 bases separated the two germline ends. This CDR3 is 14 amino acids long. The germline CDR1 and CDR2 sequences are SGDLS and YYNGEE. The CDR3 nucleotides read TGTGCCAGCAGCGTAGCGACTCGCACAGATACGCAGTATTTT. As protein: CASSVATRTDTQYF.

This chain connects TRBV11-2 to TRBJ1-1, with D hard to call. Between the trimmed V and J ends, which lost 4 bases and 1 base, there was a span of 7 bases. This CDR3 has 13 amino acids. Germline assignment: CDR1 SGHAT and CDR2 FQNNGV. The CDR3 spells CASSYPGNTEAFF. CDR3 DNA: TGTGCCAGCAGCTATCCGGGGAACACTGAAGCTTTCTTT.

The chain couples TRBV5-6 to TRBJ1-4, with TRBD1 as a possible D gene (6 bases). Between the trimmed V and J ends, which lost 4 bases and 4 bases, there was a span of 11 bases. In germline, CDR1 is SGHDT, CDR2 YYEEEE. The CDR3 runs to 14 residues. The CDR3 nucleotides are TGTGCCAGCAGCCCCGGGACACTTAATGAAAAACTGTTTTTT. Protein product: CASSPGTLNEKLFF.

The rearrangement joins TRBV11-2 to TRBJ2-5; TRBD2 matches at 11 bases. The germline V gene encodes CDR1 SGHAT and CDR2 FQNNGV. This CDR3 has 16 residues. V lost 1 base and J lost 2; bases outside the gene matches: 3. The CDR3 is CASSLGTSGSQETQYF. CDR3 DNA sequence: TGTGCCAGCAGCTTAGGAACTAGCGGGAGTCAAGAGACCCAGTACTTC.

The CDR3: CASSEVRSEQYF. CDR3 nucleotides: TGTGCCAGCAGTGAAGTGAGATCCGAGCAGTACTTC. The chain employs TRBV2 and TRBJ2-7; D gene ambiguous. The V gene's germline CDR1 is SNHLY and CDR2 FYNNEI. The germline V and J ends were trimmed by 1 base and 6 bases, with 7 bases remaining between them. The CDR3 spans 12 residues.

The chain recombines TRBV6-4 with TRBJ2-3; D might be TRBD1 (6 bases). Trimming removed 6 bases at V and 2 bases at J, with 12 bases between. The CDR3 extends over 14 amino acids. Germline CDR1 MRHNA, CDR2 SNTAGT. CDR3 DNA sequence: TGTGCCAGCAGAGGAACAGGGCACACAGATACGCAGTATTTT. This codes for CASRGTGHTDTQYF.

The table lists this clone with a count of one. The CDR3, as DNA: TGCGCCAGCAGCCAAGATAGGTTAAGGGGAGGCACTGAAGCTTTCTTT. Its protein is CASSQDRLRGGTEAFF. The chain links TRBV4-3 to TRBJ1-1; a possible D gene is TRBD1 (5 bases). The CDR3 is 16 residues long. Between the trimmed V and J ends, which lost 0 bases and 4 bases, there was a span of 15 bases. Looked up from germline, CDR1 is LGHNA and CDR2 is YSLEER.

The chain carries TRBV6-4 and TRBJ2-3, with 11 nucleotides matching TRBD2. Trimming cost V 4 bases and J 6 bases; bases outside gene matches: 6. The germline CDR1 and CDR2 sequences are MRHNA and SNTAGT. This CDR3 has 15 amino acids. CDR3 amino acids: CASSVSSGRLDTQYF. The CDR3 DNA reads TGTGCCAGCAGTGTTTCTAGCGGGAGGCTGGATACGCAGTATTTT.

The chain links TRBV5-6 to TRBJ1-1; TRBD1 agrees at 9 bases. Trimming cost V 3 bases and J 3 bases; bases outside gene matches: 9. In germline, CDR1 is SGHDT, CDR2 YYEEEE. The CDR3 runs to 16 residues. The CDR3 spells CASSSADRGGDTEAFF. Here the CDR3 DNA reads TGTGCCAGCAGCTCGGCTGACAGGGGGGGGGACACTGAAGCTTTCTTT. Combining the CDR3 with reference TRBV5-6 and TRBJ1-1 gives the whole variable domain DAGVTQSPTHLIKTRGQQVTLRCSPKSGHDTVSWYQQALGQGPQFIFQYYEEEERQRGNFPDRFSGHQFPNYSSELNVNALLLGDSALYLCASSSADRGGDTEAFFGQGTRLTVV.

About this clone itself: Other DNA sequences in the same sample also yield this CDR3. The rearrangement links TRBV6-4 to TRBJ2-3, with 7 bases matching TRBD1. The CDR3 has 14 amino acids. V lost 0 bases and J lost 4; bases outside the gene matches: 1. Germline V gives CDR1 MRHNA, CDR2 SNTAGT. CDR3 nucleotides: TGTGCCAGCAGTGACTCCCAGGGGGCAGATACGCAGTATTTT. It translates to CASSDSQGADTQYF.

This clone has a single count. CDR3 sequence reads: CASSEGPPRSYNEQFF. In DNA form, the CDR3 reads TGTGCCAGCAGCGAGGGGCCCCCCCGTTCCTACAATGAGCAGTTCTTC. The gene calls are TRBV9 and TRBJ2-1; D perhaps matches TRBD1 (5 bases). Deletions cut 3 bases from V and 1 base from J, with 14 bases between. This CDR3 has 16 residues. CDR1 is SGDLS and CDR2 is YYNGEE in the germline V gene. Complete variable domain (other parts from reference TRBV9 and TRBJ2-1): DSGVTQTPKHLITATGQRVTLRCSPRSGDLSVYWYQQSLDQGLQFLIQYYNGEERAKGNILERFSAQQFPDLHSELNLSSLELGDSALYFCASSEGPPRSYNEQFFGPGTRLTVL.

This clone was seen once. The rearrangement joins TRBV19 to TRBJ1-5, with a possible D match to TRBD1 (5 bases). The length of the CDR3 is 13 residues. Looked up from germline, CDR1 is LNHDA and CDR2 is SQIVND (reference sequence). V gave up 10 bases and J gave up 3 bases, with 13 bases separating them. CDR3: CATSDRFNQPQHF. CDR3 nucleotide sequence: TGTGCCACCTCAGACAGATTCAATCAGCCCCAGCATTTT.